Below are 32 T cell receptor beta chains sequenced from a single sample in a study of shared clonotypes between healthy human individuals. This table comes from immunoSEQ multiplex PCR, and its TCRdb copy is limited to in-frame clones, with some not included. The sample contains about 1 million clones, about 70% of which appear only once. Sequencing was done on a sample of memory CD4+ T cells sorted from blood. Sample subset: CD45RA-negative fraction. The receptors derive from a man aged 18-30 years in good health.

This sequence joins TRBV29-1 and TRBJ2-1; a weak D match, TRBD2 (5 bases). This CDR3 is built from 12 residues. The ends were cut back, 7 bases at V and 6 bases at J, with 13 bases in the middle. Germline lookup yields CDR1 SQVTM and CDR2 ANQGSEA. CDR3 nucleotides: TGCAGCGCCCTCAGAGGGCTCAATGAGCAGTTCTTC. The encoded protein is CSALRGLNEQFF.

The J gene is TRBJ1-6, the V gene TRBV11-2; 9 nucleotides align to TRBD1. The CDR3 has 16 amino acids. Per germline, CDR1 SGHAT and CDR2 FQNNGV. V was clipped by 4 bases and J by 9 bases; unmatched bases: 10. The CDR3 protein is CASSSSGTGNTSPLHF. In nucleotides, the CDR3 is TGTGCCAGCAGCTCAAGCGGGACAGGGAATACTTCACCCCTCCACTTT.

The rearrangement links TRBV19 to TRBJ2-5; D ambiguous. The CDR3 totals 15 residues. In germline, CDR1 is LNHDA, CDR2 SQIVND (reference sequence). Trimming removed 3 bases from V and 3 bases from J, with 14 bases in between. The CDR3 nucleotides are TGTGCCAGTAGTATTGGTGTGGGCAGAGAAGAGACCCAGTACTTC. Residues: CASSIGVGREETQYF.

This clone has just a few counts. The V gene is TRBV4-2, the J gene TRBJ2-7; D perhaps matches TRBD1 (6 bases). From germline, CDR1 is LGHNA and CDR2 YNFKEQ. Between the trimmed V and J ends, which lost 0 bases and 3 bases, there was a span of 9 bases. The CDR3 covers 14 residues. The CDR3 DNA reads as TGTGCCAGCAGCCAAGAATGGACAGACTACGAGCAGTACTTC. Residues: CASSQEWTDYEQYF.

The chain couples TRBV7-9 to TRBJ2-3; TRBD2 aligns across 12 bases. Germline CDR1 and CDR2: SEHNR and FQNEAQ (reference sequence). This CDR3 is 16 amino acids long. J was trimmed by 6 bases and V by 1 base; bases with no gene match: 5. The CDR3 here is CASSLGTSGIRDTQYF. In DNA form, the CDR3 reads TGTGCCAGCAGCTTAGGGACTAGCGGGATTCGGGATACGCAGTATTTT.

Only one count was recorded for this clone. The rearrangement uses TRBV7-9 and TRBJ2-3, with D hard to call. The CDR3 spans 15 residues. V lost 1 base and J lost 2, with 10 bases in between. Germline V gene data show CDR1 as SEHNR and CDR2 as FQNEAQ (reference sequence). CDR3 coding DNA: TGTGCCAGCAGCTTAGTAGGGTCCCCCACAGATACGCAGTATTTT. Translating gives CASSLVGSPTDTQYF.

The chain recombines TRBV30 with TRBJ1-2, with TRBD1 identical over 8 bases. The CDR3 contains 13 residues. V shed 3 bases and J 8 bases; nucleotides not matched to a gene: 8. CDR1 GTSNPN and CDR2 SVGIG come from the germline V gene (reference sequence). Written as DNA, the CDR3 is TGTGCCTGGAGGTATAGGACAGGGTTAGGCTACACCTTC. It specifies CAWRYRTGLGYTF.

The chain employs TRBV5-4 and TRBJ2-3; D may be TRBD1 (5 bases). CDR1 is SGHNT and CDR2 is YYREEE in the germline V gene (reference sequence). CDR3 length equals 13 residues. The V end was cut by 4 bases, the J end by 6 bases, with 12 bases between. The CDR3 nucleotides are TGTGCCAGCAGCCCGACAGTCCCGGATACGCAGTATTTT. Translating gives CASSPTVPDTQYF.

The J gene is TRBJ1-4, the V gene TRBV28; D perhaps matches TRBD1 (6 bases). The germline gives CDR1 MDHEN, CDR2 SYDVKM. This CDR3 has 12 amino acids. V was pared by 4 bases and J by 10 bases, with 10 bases between. DNA of the CDR3: TGTGCCAGCAGTTCCACAGGGTCAAAACTGTTTTTT. This encodes CASSSTGSKLFF.

The chain employs TRBV30 and TRBJ1-2; tentatively, D is TRBD1 (5 bases). The CDR3 covers 15 residues. The V end lost 3 bases, the J end lost 0 bases, and 14 bases lay between the germline ends. CDR1 and CDR2 (germline): GTSNPN, SVGIG (reference sequence). The CDR3 loop is CAWRRGRVANYGYTF. The DNA for the CDR3 is TGTGCCTGGAGACGTGGCAGGGTTGCTAACTATGGCTACACCTTC.

This chain connects TRBV9 to TRBJ2-3; unclear D gene. The germline V gene has CDR1 SGDLS and CDR2 YYNGEE. V was shortened by 0 bases and J by 2 bases, with 13 bases between the two germline ends. The CDR3 has 16 residues. The CDR3: CASSVGVADPTDTQYF. The CDR3 DNA sequence: TGTGCCAGCAGCGTAGGGGTCGCGGATCCCACAGATACGCAGTATTTT.

As concerns this clone: This sample includes further DNA sequences coding for the same CDR3. The chain carries TRBV9 and TRBJ1-1; D is unresolved. Trimming took 0 bases from V and 1 from J, leaving 7 bases between them. CDR3 size: 14 residues. Germline V gene sequence: CDR1 SGDLS, CDR2 YYNGEE. The CDR3 DNA reads TGTGCCAGCAGCGTAGGAGTACAGAACACTGAAGCTTTCTTT. It specifies CASSVGVQNTEAFF. The full variable domain, rest sourced from reference TRBV9 and TRBJ1-1, is DSGVTQTPKHLITATGQRVTLRCSPRSGDLSVYWYQQSLDQGLQFLIQYYNGEERAKGNILERFSAQQFPDLHSELNLSSLELGDSALYFCASSVGVQNTEAFFGQGTRLTVV.

The gene calls are TRBV5-1 and TRBJ2-1; 7 nucleotides match TRBD2. Germline CDR1 reads SGHRS; CDR2 reads YFSETQ. CDR3 length: 16 residues. V shed 2 bases, J shed 3 bases, and the junction held 8 bases outside the gene matches. CDR3 sequence (DNA): TGCGCCAGCAGCTTTACTAGCTCGGGGGGCTACAATGAGCAGTTCTTC. Translated: CASSFTSSGGYNEQFF.

This chain connects TRBV5-6 to TRBJ2-5; unclear D gene. The V end lost 4 bases, the J end lost 4 bases, and 20 bases lay between the germline ends. The germline V gene encodes CDR1 SGHDT and CDR2 YYEEEE. The CDR3 loop spans 16 amino acids. CDR3 nucleotide sequence: TGTGCCAGCAGCGCACGGGCAAACAAAAAAGGAGAGACCCAGTACTTC. Translation gives CASSARANKKGETQYF.

The chain recombines TRBV5-1 with TRBJ2-5; D uncertain. Germline lookup yields CDR1 SGHRS and CDR2 YFSETQ. The CDR3 has 13 amino acids. V lost 0 bases, J lost 0 bases, and 3 bases lay in between. CDR3: CASSLVYQETQYF. CDR3 DNA: TGCGCCAGCAGCTTGGTGTACCAAGAGACCCAGTACTTC.

The V call is TRBV12-5, the J call TRBJ2-7, with D possibly matching TRBD2 (9 bases). V shed 4 bases and J shed 1 base, with 23 bases lying between them. CDR3 length equals 18 residues. Looked up from germline, CDR1 is LGHNT and CDR2 is FRNRAP. The CDR3 region has the DNA TGTGCTAGTGGTTCGTGGACAGGGATCCTAGCGGGATCCTACGAGCAGTACTTC. Translation gives CASGSWTGILAGSYEQYF.

The genes are TRBV7-9 and TRBJ2-5; 8 bases are a match to TRBD2. The V gene end was trimmed by 5 bases and the J gene end by 4 bases; junction bases not matched to a gene: 12. The germline gives CDR1 SEHNR, CDR2 FQNEAQ (reference sequence). This CDR3 comprises 16 residues. The chain's CDR3 is CASSETERGPRETQYF. The CDR3 region has the DNA TGTGCCAGCAGCGAGACTGAGCGGGGGCCAAGAGAGACCCAGTACTTC.

The chain uses TRBV6-5 and TRBJ2-1; D unclear. V was cut by 6 bases and J by 8 bases, with 8 bases left in between. The germline V gene encodes CDR1 MNHEY and CDR2 SVGAGI. CDR3 length equals 11 residues. The CDR3 nucleotides are TGTGCCAGCAGCCACTATTATGAGCAGTTCTTC. Protein sequence: CASSHYYEQFF.

The V gene is TRBV6-1, the J gene TRBJ1-1; D gene uncertain. The CDR3 is 15 residues long. Germline assignment: CDR1 MNHNS and CDR2 SASEGT. V dropped 1 base and J dropped 0 bases, with 9 bases sitting between them. The CDR3 loop reads CASSEVLALNTEAFF. The CDR3 DNA reads as TGTGCCAGCAGTGAAGTTCTGGCGTTGAACACTGAAGCTTTCTTT.

There are a few counts of this clone. V usage is TRBV30 and J usage is TRBJ1-5, with 7 bases fitting TRBD1. Unmatched junction bases numbered 7, after V lost 7 bases and J lost 4 bases. Germline-derived CDR1 and CDR2 are GTSNPN and SVGIG (reference sequence). The CDR3 is 13 residues long. The CDR3 loop reads CAYSGTANQPQHF. Written as DNA, the CDR3 is TGTGCCTACTCCGGGACAGCTAATCAGCCCCAGCATTTT.

As to this clone: Additional DNA sequences in this sample encode the identical CDR3. The V call is TRBV18, the J call TRBJ2-6; D is unresolved. Trimming took off 0 bases at V and 2 bases at J, with 2 bases between the two ends. CDR3 size: 14 residues. Germline-derived CDR1 and CDR2 are KGHSH and LQKENI. The DNA of the CDR3 is TGTGCCAGCTCACCACCGGCTGGGGCCAACGTCCTGACTTTC. It specifies CASSPPAGANVLTF.

Worth noting for this clone: Germline is not matched at one junction end, which may reflect a read error. The chain recombines TRBV7-7 with TRBJ2-2, with 8 bases matching TRBD1. Germline CDR1 is SSHAT and CDR2 is FNYEAQ (reference sequence). The CDR3 is made up of 14 amino acids. CDR3 amino acids: CASSGQGGTGELFF. Here the CDR3 DNA reads TGTGCTAGCAGCGGACAGGGAGGAACCGGGGAGCTGTTTTTT.

This chain uses TRBV5-5 with TRBJ2-7; 7 positions agree with TRBD1. CDR1 and CDR2 (germline): SGHKS, YYEKEE (reference sequence). This CDR3 is 15 amino acids long. V lost 4 bases to trimming and J lost 3 bases; unmatched junction nucleotides: 10. The CDR3 region is CASSTGTALYYEQYF. The CDR3 DNA sequence: TGTGCCAGCAGCACCGGGACAGCCCTTTACTACGAGCAGTACTTC.

This clone is a singleton in its sample. At the DNA level, this CDR3 is encoded by other sequences in the same sample as well. The DNA for the CDR3 is TGTGCCAGCAGCGTTTTGGTCTACGAGCAGTACTTC. Amino acid sequence: CASSVLVYEQYF. J is TRBJ2-7 and V is TRBV2; D remains unclear. Germline CDR1 SNHLY, CDR2 FYNNEI. Between the trimmed V and J ends, which lost 6 bases and 3 bases, there was a span of 9 bases. The CDR3 is made up of 12 amino acids.

This chain uses TRBV6-5 with TRBJ1-2; 8 nucleotides agree with TRBD1. Trimming removed 2 bases from V and 4 bases from J; junction bases left unmatched: 9. CDR1 is MNHEY, CDR2 SVGAGI, per germline. The CDR3 sequence is 16 residues long. CDR3 sequence: CASSYTPDRATYGYTF. CDR3 DNA: TGTGCCAGCAGTTACACTCCGGACAGGGCGACCTATGGCTACACCTTC.

This chain links TRBV5-6 with TRBJ2-7; D is perhaps TRBD2 (6 bases). CDR3 length equals 15 residues. Trimming shortened V by 0 bases and J by 1 base, and 11 bases separated the two germline ends. Germline V gives CDR1 SGHDT, CDR2 YYEEEE. The CDR3 DNA is TGTGCCAGCAGCTTGGCGGGGGAACAATCCTACGAGCAGTACTTC. Translating gives CASSLAGEQSYEQYF. The whole variable domain, filled in from reference TRBV5-6 and TRBJ2-7, reads DAGVTQSPTHLIKTRGQQVTLRCSPKSGHDTVSWYQQALGQGPQFIFQYYEEEERQRGNFPDRFSGHQFPNYSSELNVNALLLGDSALYLCASSLAGEQSYEQYFGPGTRLTVT.

This clone was counted only a few times. This chain links TRBV27 with TRBJ2-4; 11 bases map to TRBD2. After removal of 5 bases from V and 6 bases from J, the junction contained 12 bases not matched to a gene. CDR3 length equals 17 residues. Germline V gives CDR1 MNHEY, CDR2 SMNVEV (reference sequence). The CDR3 region has the DNA TGTGCCAGCAGTCCGATAGCGGGAGGGCCTTCGGGAAACATTCAGTACTTC. Protein: CASSPIAGGPSGNIQYF.

The chain uses TRBV27 and TRBJ2-7; 9 bases fit TRBD1. Germline CDR1 reads MNHEY; CDR2 reads SMNVEV (reference sequence). The V and J ends lost 6 bases and 1 base, in that order; junction bases with no gene match: 10. The CDR3 covers 16 residues. The CDR3 here is CASRPQPGQGSYEQYF. As DNA, the CDR3 is TGTGCCAGCAGACCACAACCGGGACAGGGATCCTACGAGCAGTACTTC.

The chain uses TRBV10-3 and TRBJ2-7; 7 bases align to TRBD2. V shed 10 bases, J shed 7 bases, and the junction held 10 bases outside the gene matches. Germline V gene sequence: CDR1 ENHRY, CDR2 SYGVKD. The CDR3 loop spans 12 amino acids. CDR3: CATRGGSGEQYF. The DNA of the CDR3 is TGTGCCACCCGGGGCGGGAGCGGGGAGCAGTACTTC.

CDR3 coding DNA: TGTGCCAGCAGCCCGACAGCCCACGGCTATGGCTACACCTTC. Its translation: CASSPTAHGYGYTF. This sequence joins TRBV7-2 and TRBJ1-2; the D gene is possibly TRBD1 (5 bases). V dropped 5 bases and J dropped 4 bases, with 14 bases sitting between them. Germline lookup yields CDR1 SGHTA and CDR2 FQGNSA. The CDR3 length is 14 residues.

This chain links TRBV5-1 with TRBJ2-3, with D maybe TRBD2 (6 bases). V lost 2 bases and J lost 1, with 14 bases in between. The V gene's germline CDR1 is SGHRS and CDR2 YFSETQ. The CDR3 extends over 16 amino acids. The CDR3 protein is CASSFQGLGGTDTQYF. In DNA form, the CDR3 reads TGCGCCAGCAGCTTCCAGGGACTGGGGGGCACAGATACGCAGTATTTT. Together with reference TRBV5-1 and TRBJ2-3, the CDR3 gives the full variable domain: KAGVTQTPRYLIKTRGQQVTLSCSPISGHRSVSWYQQTPGQGLQFLFEYFSETQRNKGNFPGRFSGRQFSNSRSEMNVSTLELGDSALYLCASSFQGLGGTDTQYFGPGTRLTVL.

The chain uses TRBV6-4 and TRBJ1-1; TRBD1 matches at 11 bases. The CDR3 consists of 14 residues. V lost 6 bases, J lost 6 bases, and 6 bases stayed unmatched. The germline V gene encodes CDR1 MRHNA and CDR2 SNTAGT. CDR3 in DNA: TGTGCCAGCAGCCCGGGGGGACAGGGGGCTGAAGCTTTCTTT. This sequence encodes CASSPGGQGAEAFF.